This T cell receptor beta chain stems from a study of CD8 T cells in ankylosing spondylitis. Study-level results: Researchers reportedly found disease-linked clones significantly enriched in matched ankylosing spondylitis synovial fluid.

Quantitative molecular-barcoded 5'-RACE generated the TCR beta libraries. TCRdb processed the 5' RACE reads anew with MiXCR; each CDR3 protein has one entry. The sample yields approximately 150,000 distinct CDR3 sequences, around a tenth seen once. This clonotype was counted many times. The target antigen is unknown. J lost 6 bases, V lost 7 bases, and 9 bases had no gene match. This CDR3 spans 14 amino acids. Sequencing was carried out using blood, either unsorted or a sorted T cell fraction (not recorded which). The V gene is TRBV12-3 or TRBV12-4, the J gene TRBJ2-1, with 7 bases lining up with TRBD1. The source of this sequence is a female donor with ankylosing spondylitis or in good health (not recorded which). The CDR3 region is CASTTGSLFNEQFF. The CDR3 coding sequence is TGTGCCAGCACGACAGGGTCCCTCTTCAATGAGCAGTTCTTC.